Listed below are T cell receptor beta chains from one sample, sequenced in a study of T cells in Graves' hyperthyroidism and ophthalmopathy. TCRdb redid the calling of the multiplex PCR reads with MiXCR, one entry per CDR3 protein. The data show around 400,000 distinct CDR3 sequences, 15% to 17% seen once. Sequencing was done on a sample of blood. The receptors were sampled from a woman aged 18-30 years with Graves' hyperthyroidism that later progressed to Graves' ophthalmopathy. The CDR3 runs from the conserved cysteine through the conserved F or W. D genes are given only for firm matches. Only part of the rows carry a size: once, few, many, or a class if the clone is expanded.

TRBJ1-5,.,TRBV6-5,.,15,CASSYKRGGDQPQHF,TGTGCCAGCAGTTACAAAAGGGGTGGGGATCAGCCCCAGCATTTT
TRBJ1-6,TRBD1,TRBV6-1,many,15,CASSEAGTANSPLHF,TGTGCCAGCAGTGAAGCGGGGACAGCCAATTCACCCCTCCACTTT
TRBJ2-7,TRBD2,TRBV20-1,many,14,CSAREGGLVHEQYF,TGCAGTGCTCGAGAAGGCGGACTAGTGCACGAGCAGTACTTC
TRBJ2-7,.,TRBV20-1,.,12,CSVGTRSYEQYF,TGCAGTGTAGGGACTCGCTCCTACGAGCAGTACTTC
TRBJ2-7,.,TRBV20-1,.,11,CSASRKAEQYF,TGCAGTGCCAGTAGGAAGGCCGAGCAGTACTTC
TRBJ2-3,TRBD1,TRBV5-6,.,16,CASSSQDRVRTDTQYF,TGTGCCAGCAGCTCCCAGGACAGGGTTAGAACAGATACGCAGTATTTT
TRBJ1-1,.,TRBV19,few,19,CASSIAGGVVFVRNTEAFF,TGTGCCAGTAGTATAGCTGGAGGGGTGGTATTCGTCAGGAACACTGAAGCTTTCTTT
TRBJ2-2,.,TRBV5-1,many,14,CASSRDLNTGELFF,TGCGCCAGCAGTCGGGACTTGAACACCGGGGAGCTGTTTTTT
TRBJ2-7,.,TRBV6-2/TRBV6-3,many,14,CASSYANSAYEQYF,TGTGCCAGCAGTTACGCAAATTCCGCCTACGAGCAGTACTTC
TRBJ2-1,TRBD2,TRBV24-1,many,14,CATGLAGLGNEQFF,TGTGCCACCGGGCTAGCGGGATTGGGCAATGAGCAGTTCTTC
TRBJ1-1,.,TRBV28,many,14,CASSLSGVGTEAFF,TGTGCCAGCAGTTTATCGGGGGTCGGCACTGAAGCTTTCTTT
TRBJ1-5,.,TRBV28,.,13,CASSYGGGAAQHF,TGTGCCAGCAGCTATGGTGGGGGGGCGGCCCAGCATTTT
TRBJ1-1,TRBD1,TRBV28,many,16,CASSYTPGQGIPKAFF,TGTGCCAGCAGCTACACCCCGGGACAGGGTATACCAAAAGCTTTCTTT
TRBJ2-4,TRBD2,TRBV20-1,few,17,CSASPSGSSLAKNIQYF,TGCAGTGCTAGCCCTAGCGGGAGTAGTCTGGCCAAAAACATTCAGTACTTC
TRBJ2-7,.,TRBV6-1,many,15,CASTSVLQASYEQYF,TGTGCCAGCACGAGCGTGCTACAGGCTTCCTACGAGCAGTACTTC
TRBJ2-1,.,TRBV4-1,many,15,CASSHFLSLYNEQFF,TGCGCCAGCAGCCACTTCTTATCCCTCTACAATGAGCAGTTCTTC
TRBJ1-2,.,TRBV24-1,.,14,CATSEGRPAGGYTF,TGTGCCACCAGTGAGGGACGCCCGGCGGGTGGCTACACCTTC
TRBJ2-1,.,TRBV7-2,many,12,CASSLVGGQQFF,TGTGCCAGCAGCTTAGTTGGGGGCCAGCAGTTCTTC
TRBJ2-1,.,TRBV10-3,few,13,CAISGPTGHEQFF,TGTGCCATCAGTGGTCCAACAGGGCATGAGCAGTTCTTC
TRBJ1-2,TRBD1,TRBV7-9,many,17,CASSPRLGQGFSYGYTF,TGTGCCAGCAGCCCGAGACTCGGACAGGGGTTTTCCTATGGCTACACCTTC
TRBJ2-6,.,TRBV12-3/TRBV12-4,.,13,CASTGAGANVLTF,TGTGCCAGCACAGGGGCAGGGGCCAACGTCCTGACTTTC
TRBJ2-2,.,TRBV27,few,15,CASRKDTAPVGELFF,TGTGCCAGCAGGAAGGACACAGCTCCGGTCGGGGAGCTGTTTTTT
TRBJ2-2,TRBD1,TRBV19,.,18,CASMVTGGYRRNTGELFF,TGTGCCAGTATGGTTACAGGGGGATATCGTCGGAACACCGGGGAGCTGTTTTTT
TRBJ2-5,.,TRBV10-3,few,15,CAISFSWGGQETQYF,TGTGCCATCAGTTTTTCATGGGGAGGACAAGAGACCCAGTACTTC